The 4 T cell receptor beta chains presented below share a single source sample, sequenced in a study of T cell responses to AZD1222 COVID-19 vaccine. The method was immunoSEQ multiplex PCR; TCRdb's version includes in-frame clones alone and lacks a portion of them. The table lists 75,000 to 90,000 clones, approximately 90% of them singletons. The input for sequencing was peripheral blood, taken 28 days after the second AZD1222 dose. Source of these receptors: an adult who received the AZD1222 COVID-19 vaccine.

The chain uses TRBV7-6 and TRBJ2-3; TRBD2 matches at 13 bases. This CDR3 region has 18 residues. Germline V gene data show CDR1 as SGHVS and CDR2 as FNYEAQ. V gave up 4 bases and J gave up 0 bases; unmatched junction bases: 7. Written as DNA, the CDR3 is TGTGCCAGCAGCTCCCGGACTAGCGGGAGTACTAGCACAGATACGCAGTATTTT. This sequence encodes CASSSRTSGSTSTDTQYF.

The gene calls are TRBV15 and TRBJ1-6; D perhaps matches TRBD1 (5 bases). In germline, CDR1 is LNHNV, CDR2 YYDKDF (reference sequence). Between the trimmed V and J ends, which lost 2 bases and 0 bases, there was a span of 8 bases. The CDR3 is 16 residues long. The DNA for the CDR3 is TGTGCCACCAGCAGACAGGGTAGCTCCTATAATTCACCCCTCCACTTT. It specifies CATSRQGSSYNSPLHF.

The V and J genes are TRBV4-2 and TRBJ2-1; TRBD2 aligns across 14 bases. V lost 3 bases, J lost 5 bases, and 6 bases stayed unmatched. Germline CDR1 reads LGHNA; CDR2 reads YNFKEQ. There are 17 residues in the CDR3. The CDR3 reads CASSHGLAGGGNNEQFF. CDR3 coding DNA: TGTGCCAGCAGCCACGGACTAGCGGGAGGAGGCAACAATGAGCAGTTCTTC.

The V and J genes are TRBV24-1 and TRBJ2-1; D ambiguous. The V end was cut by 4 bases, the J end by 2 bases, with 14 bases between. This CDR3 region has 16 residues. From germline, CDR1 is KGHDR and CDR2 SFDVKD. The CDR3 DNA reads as TGTGCCACCAGTGAATCGACTTTTATGACCTACAATGAGCAGTTCTTC. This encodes CATSESTFMTYNEQFF.